Sequencing of this T cell receptor beta chain was carried out in a study of cytomegalovirus exposure and HLA in healthy donors. Findings and caveats of the study: Highly shared sequence variants in one cluster were likely a sequencing artifact. The study listed around 150 cytomegalovirus-associated TCR beta chains.

PCR used 60 Vbeta primers and 13 Jbeta primers. Assay used: immunoSEQ multiplex PCR; TCRdb lists only in-frame clones, some missing. The data hold 200,000 or so clones, with around 86% observed a single time. Regarding this clone: Its antigen is as yet unknown.

The clonotype originates from a woman aged 35 to 49 in good health and CMV-seronegative. Sequencing used PBMCs.

The CDR3 loop reads CASSASGSSYEQYF. The CDR3 bases are TGTGCCAGTTCCGCTAGCGGGAGTTCCTACGAGCAGTACTTC. The chain carries TRBV19 and TRBJ2-7; 10 bases are shared with TRBD2. Germline CDR1 and CDR2: LNHDA and SQIVND (reference sequence). The V segment lost 8 bases and the J segment 1 base; nucleotides outside the gene matches: 5. The CDR3 totals 14 residues.